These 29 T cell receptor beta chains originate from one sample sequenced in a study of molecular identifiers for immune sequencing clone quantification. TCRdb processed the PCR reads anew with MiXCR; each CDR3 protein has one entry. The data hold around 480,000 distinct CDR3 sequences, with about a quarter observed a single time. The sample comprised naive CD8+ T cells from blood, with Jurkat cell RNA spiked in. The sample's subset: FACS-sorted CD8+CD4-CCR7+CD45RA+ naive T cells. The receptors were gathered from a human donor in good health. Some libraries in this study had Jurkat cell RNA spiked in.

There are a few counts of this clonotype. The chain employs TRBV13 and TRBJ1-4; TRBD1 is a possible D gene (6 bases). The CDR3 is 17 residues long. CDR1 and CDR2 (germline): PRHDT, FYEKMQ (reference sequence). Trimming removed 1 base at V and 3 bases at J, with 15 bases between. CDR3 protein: CASSLVGSSGANEKLFF. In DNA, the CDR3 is TGTGCCAGCAGCTTAGTAGGGTCATCAGGGGCTAATGAAAAACTGTTTTTT.

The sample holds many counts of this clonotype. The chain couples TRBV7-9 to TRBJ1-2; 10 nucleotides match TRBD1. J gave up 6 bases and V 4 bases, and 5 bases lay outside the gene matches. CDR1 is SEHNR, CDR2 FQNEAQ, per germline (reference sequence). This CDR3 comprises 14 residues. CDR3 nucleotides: TGTGCCAGCAGCTCGACAGGGGGCGAAAATGGCTACACCTTC. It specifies CASSSTGGENGYTF.

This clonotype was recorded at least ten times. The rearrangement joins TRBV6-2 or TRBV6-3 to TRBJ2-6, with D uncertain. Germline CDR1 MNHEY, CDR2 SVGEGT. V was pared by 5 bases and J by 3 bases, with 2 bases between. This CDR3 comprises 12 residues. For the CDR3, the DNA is TGTGCCAGCAGTCTTGGGGCCAACGTCCTGACTTTC. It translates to CASSLGANVLTF.

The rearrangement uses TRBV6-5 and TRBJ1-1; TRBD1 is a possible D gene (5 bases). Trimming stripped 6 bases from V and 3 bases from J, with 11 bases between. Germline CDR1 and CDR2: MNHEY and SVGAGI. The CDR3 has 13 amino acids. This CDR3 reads CASSQGYHTEAFF. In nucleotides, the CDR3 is TGTGCCAGCAGCCAGGGATATCACACTGAAGCTTTCTTT.

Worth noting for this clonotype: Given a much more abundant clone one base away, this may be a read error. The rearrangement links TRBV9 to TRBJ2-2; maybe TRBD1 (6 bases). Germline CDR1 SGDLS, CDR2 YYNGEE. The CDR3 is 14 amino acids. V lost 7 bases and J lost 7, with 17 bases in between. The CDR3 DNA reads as TGTGCCAGCTGCCTCCAGGGGTCAAGCGGGGAGCTGTTTTTT. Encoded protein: CASCLQGSSGELFF.

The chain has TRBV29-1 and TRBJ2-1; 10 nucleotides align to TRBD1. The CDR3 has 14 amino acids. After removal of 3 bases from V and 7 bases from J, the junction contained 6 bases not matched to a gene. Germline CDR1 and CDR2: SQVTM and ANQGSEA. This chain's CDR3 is CSVDAGTGANEQFF. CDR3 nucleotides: TGCAGCGTTGACGCCGGGACAGGGGCGAATGAGCAGTTCTTC.

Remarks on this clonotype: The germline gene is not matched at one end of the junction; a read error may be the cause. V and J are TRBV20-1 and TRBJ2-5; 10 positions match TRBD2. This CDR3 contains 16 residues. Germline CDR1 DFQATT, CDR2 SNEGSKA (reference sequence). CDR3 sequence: CSTRGGLAEYQETQYF. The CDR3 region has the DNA TGCAGTACTAGGGGAGGACTAGCGGAGTACCAAGAGACCCAGTACTTC.

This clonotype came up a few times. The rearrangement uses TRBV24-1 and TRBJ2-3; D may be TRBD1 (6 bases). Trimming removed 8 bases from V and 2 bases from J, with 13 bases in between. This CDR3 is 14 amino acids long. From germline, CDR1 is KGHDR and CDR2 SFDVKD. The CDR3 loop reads CATKGPGATDTQYF. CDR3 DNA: TGTGCCACCAAAGGGCCAGGGGCCACAGATACGCAGTATTTT.

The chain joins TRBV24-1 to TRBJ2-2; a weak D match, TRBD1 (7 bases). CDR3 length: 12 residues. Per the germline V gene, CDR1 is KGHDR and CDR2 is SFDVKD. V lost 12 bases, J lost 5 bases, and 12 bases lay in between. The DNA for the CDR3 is TGTGCCGCCGCAGGGGGGACCGGGGAGCTGTTTTTT. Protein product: CAAAGGTGELFF.

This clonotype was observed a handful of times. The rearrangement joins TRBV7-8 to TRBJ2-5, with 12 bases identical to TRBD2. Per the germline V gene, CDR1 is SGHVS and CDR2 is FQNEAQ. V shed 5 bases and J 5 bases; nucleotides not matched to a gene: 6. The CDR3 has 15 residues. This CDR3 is CASSTGTSGSETQYF. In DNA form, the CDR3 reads TGTGCCAGCAGCACAGGGACTAGCGGGTCGGAGACCCAGTACTTC. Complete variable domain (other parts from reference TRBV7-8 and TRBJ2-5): GAGVSQSPRYKVAKRGQDVALRCDPISGHVSLFWYQQALGQGPEFLTYFQNEAQLDKSGLPSDRFFAERPEGSVSTLKIQRTQQEDSAVYLCASSTGTSGSETQYFGPGTRLLVL.

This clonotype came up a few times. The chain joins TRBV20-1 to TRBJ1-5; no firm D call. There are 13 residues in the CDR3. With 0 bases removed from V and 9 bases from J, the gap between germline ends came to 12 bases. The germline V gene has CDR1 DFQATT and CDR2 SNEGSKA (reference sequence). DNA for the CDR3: TGCAGTGCTAGAGATGGTACTGGGCCGCCCCAGCATTTT. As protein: CSARDGTGPPQHF.

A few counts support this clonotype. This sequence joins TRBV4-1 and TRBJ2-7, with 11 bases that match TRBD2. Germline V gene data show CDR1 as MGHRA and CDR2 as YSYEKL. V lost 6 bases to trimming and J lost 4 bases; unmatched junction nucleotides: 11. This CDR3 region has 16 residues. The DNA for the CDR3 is TGCGCCAGCAGACCTGGGACTAGCGGAAACTTTTACGAGCAGTACTTC. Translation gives CASRPGTSGNFYEQYF.

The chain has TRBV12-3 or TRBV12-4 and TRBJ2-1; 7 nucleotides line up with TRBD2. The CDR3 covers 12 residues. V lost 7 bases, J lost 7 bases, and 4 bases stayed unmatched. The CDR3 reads CASTWGGNEQFF. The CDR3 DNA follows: TGTGCCAGCACCTGGGGGGGTAATGAGCAGTTCTTC.

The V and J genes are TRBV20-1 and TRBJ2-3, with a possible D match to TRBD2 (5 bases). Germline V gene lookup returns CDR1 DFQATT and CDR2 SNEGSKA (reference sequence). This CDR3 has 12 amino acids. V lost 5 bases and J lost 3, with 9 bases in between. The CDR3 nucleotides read TGCAGTGCTTCGGGGAAGACAGATACGCAGTATTTT. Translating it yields CSASGKTDTQYF.

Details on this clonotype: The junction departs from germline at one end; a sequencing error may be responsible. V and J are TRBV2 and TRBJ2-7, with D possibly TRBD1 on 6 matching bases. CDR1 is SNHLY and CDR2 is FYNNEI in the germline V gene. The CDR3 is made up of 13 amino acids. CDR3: CAGRSTGSYEQYF. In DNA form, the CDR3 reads TGTGCCGGCAGATCGACAGGCTCCTACGAGCAGTACTTC.

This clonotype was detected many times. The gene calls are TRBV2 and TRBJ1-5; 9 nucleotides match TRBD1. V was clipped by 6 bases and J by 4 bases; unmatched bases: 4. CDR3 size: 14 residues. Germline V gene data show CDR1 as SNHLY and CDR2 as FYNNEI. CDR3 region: CASRGGQGNQPQHF. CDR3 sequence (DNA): TGTGCCAGCAGGGGAGGACAGGGGAATCAGCCCCAGCATTTT.

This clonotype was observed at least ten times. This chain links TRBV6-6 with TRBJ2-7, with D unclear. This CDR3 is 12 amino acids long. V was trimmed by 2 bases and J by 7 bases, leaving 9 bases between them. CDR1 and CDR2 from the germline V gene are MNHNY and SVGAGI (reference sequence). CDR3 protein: CASSYGNGEQYF. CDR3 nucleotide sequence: TGTGCCAGCAGTTACGGCAACGGTGAGCAGTACTTC.

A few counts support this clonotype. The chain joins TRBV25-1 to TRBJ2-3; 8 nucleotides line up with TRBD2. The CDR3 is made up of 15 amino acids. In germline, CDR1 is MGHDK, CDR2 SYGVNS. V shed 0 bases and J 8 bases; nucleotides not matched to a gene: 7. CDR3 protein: CASSEYAGGQGTQYF. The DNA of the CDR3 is TGTGCCAGCAGTGAATATGCGGGGGGCCAAGGTACGCAGTATTTT.

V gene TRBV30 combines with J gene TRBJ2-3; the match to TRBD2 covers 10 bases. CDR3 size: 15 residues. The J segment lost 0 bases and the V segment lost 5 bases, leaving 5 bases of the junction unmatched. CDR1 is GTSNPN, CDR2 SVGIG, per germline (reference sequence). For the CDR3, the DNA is TGTGCCTGGGTAATAGCGGGAGGAAGCACAGATACGCAGTATTTT. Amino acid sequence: CAWVIAGGSTDTQYF.

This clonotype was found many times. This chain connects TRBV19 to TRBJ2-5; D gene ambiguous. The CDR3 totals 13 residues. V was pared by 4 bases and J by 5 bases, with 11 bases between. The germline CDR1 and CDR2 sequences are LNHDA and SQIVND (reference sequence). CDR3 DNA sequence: TGTGCCAGTAGTACAATATGGACGGAGACCCAGTACTTC. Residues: CASSTIWTETQYF. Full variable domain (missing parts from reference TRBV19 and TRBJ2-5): DGGITQSPKYLFRKEGQNVTLSCEQNLNHDAMYWYRQDPGQGLRLIYYSQIVNDFQKGDIAEGYSVSREKKESFPLTVTSAQKNPTAFYLCASSTIWTETQYFGPGTRLLVL.

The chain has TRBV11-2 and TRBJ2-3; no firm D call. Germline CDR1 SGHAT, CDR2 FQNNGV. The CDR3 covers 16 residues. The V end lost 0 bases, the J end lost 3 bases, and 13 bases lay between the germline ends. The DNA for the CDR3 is TGTGCCAGCAGCTTAGATCTAGGCAGGTGGACAGATACGCAGTATTTT. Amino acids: CASSLDLGRWTDTQYF.

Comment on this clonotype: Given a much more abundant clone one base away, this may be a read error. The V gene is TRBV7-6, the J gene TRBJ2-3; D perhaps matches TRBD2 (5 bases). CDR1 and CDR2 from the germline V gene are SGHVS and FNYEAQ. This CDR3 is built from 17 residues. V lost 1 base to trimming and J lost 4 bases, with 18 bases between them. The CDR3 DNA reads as TGTGCCAGCAGCTTAGAGACTAACGGGCTCGGCCCAGATACGCAGTATTTT. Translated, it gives CASSLETNGLGPDTQYF. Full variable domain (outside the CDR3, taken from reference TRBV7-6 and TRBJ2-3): GAGVSQSPRYKVTKRGQDVALRCDPISGHVSLYWYRQALGQGPEFLTYFNYEAQQDKSGLPNDRFSAERPEGSISTLTIQRTEQRDSAMYRCASSLETNGLGPDTQYFGPGTRLTVL.

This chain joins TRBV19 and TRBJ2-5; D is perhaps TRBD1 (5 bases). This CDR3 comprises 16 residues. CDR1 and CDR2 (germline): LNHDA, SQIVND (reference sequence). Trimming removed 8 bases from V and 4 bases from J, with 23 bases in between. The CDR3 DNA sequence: TGTGCCAGTGCCCTTGGTGCAGGGAATAGCCTAGAGACCCAGTACTTC. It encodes CASALGAGNSLETQYF. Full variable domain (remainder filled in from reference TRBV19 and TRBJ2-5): DGGITQSPKYLFRKEGQNVTLSCEQNLNHDAMYWYRQDPGQGLRLIYYSQIVNDFQKGDIAEGYSVSREKKESFPLTVTSAQKNPTAFYLCASALGAGNSLETQYFGPGTRLLVL.

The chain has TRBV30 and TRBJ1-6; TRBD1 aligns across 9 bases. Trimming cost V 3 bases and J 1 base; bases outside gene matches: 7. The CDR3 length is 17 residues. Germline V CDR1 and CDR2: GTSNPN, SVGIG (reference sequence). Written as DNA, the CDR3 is TGTGCCTGGAGATCGGGACAGGGCAGTTCCTATAATTCACCCCTCCACTTT. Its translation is CAWRSGQGSSYNSPLHF.

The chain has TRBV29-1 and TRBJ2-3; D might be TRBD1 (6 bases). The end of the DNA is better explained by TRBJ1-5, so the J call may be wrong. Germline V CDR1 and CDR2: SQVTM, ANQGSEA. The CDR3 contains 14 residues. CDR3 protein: CSTRDIPSTDTQHF. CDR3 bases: TGCAGCACCCGGGACATTCCTAGCACAGATACGCAGCATTTT.

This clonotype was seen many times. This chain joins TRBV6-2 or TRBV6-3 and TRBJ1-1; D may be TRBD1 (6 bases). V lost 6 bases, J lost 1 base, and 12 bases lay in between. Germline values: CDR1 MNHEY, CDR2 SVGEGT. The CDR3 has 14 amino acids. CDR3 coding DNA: TGTGCCAGCAGACTCCCGGGACAGAACACTGAAGCTTTCTTT. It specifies CASRLPGQNTEAFF.

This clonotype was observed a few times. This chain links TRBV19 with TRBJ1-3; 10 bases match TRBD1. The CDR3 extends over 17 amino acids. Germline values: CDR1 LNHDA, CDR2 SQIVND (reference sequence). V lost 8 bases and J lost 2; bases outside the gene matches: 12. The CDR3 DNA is TGTGCCAGTGCCAACCGGGACAGGGGAACAACTGGAAACACCATATATTTT. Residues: CASANRDRGTTGNTIYF.

CDR3 sequence (DNA): TGCGCCAGCAGCCAAGATAGTTGGGACGGTGGAAACACCATATATTTT. The encoded protein is CASSQDSWDGGNTIYF. The chain links TRBV4-1 to TRBJ1-3; TRBD1 might be the D (5 bases). From germline, CDR1 is MGHRA and CDR2 YSYEKL. There are 16 residues in the CDR3. Trimming removed 0 bases at V and 3 bases at J, with 12 bases between.

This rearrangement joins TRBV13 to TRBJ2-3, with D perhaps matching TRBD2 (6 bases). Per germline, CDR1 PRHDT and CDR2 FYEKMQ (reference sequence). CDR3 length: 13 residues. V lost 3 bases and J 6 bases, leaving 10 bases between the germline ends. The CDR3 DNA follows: TGTGCCAGCAGCTTGACTAGAGGGGATACGCAGTATTTT. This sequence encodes CASSLTRGDTQYF.